This TCR beta chain emerged from a study of blood T cell repertoires in COVID-19. Study details: Specimens from acute and convalescent COVID-19 originated in the United States, Italy and Spain.

Authors' methods: How many nucleated cells were present was estimated from reference gene primer amplification. Using immunoSEQ multiplex PCR, the repertoire was profiled, and TCRdb retains in-frame clones only, with some absent. V and J calls and clone size are as listed in that table; D and trimming were resolved from the DNA. Of around 150,000 clones listed, about four fifths are singletons. CDR1 is LGHDT, CDR2 YNNKEL, per germline (reference sequence). The CDR3 sequence is 16 residues long. J lost 7 bases, V lost 3 bases, and 5 bases had no gene match. The chain is built from TRBV3-1 (or the pseudogene TRBV3-2) and TRBJ2-1; 14 bases align to TRBD2. Material: peripheral blood. This sequence originates from a man in his fifties or sixties with active or convalescent COVID-19. CDR3 loop: CASSQAGTSGSNEQFF. The CDR3 nucleotides read TGTGCCAGCAGCCAGGCAGGGACTAGCGGGAGTAATGAGCAGTTCTTC.